This T cell receptor (beta chain) was retrieved from a study of blood T cell repertoires in COVID-19 (dated by TCRdb to between 2020 and 2021). Broadly, across the study: Samples from collaborators originated in the United States, Italy and Spain and spanned both the acute and convalescent phases of COVID-19. A freely available public database, intended as a resource for researchers studying the immune response to SARS-CoV-2, is where the repertoires were released. Where available, HLA class I and class II types were obtained from metadata supplied by the sample provider rather than from assay-based typing. The dataset comprised deeply sampled blood TCRbeta repertoires from subjects exposed to, actively infected with, or recovered from COVID-19. The sample metadata nearly always contained a de-identified subject ID, COVID-19 status, age in years and sex. Samples came from the ongoing ImmuneRACE study (first 160 participants) plus 1,254 subjects from 6 global collaborators. The prospective study material was composed of cDNA or gDNA derived from T cells, B-cell-depleted T cells, or PBMCs. Summary of the overall study and its limitations: The quantity of clinical and demographic metadata differed by source and by participant and was supplied without curation.

To note about this clone: This clone's antigen is unknown. No much larger clonotype is one base removed from it; base qualities were not supplied.

One collaborating source in Seattle enrolled patients during active infection and followed them longitudinally through the course of disease. The collaborating institutions used their own protocols to collect whole blood in K2EDTA tubes. For TCRbeta analysis, collaborators shipped samples as frozen whole blood, isolated PBMCs, or DNA extracted from either of those sample types. TCRbeta CDR3 regions were amplified from genomic DNA using the immunoSEQ Assay, a bias-controlled multiplex PCR. The published analysis was carried out like this. Within the assay, amplification of reference gene primers was used to estimate how many nucleated cells each sample contained. To quantify the absolute abundance of each unique TCRbeta CDR3 rearrangement, sequence reads were collapsed and filtered. Productive Simpson clonality was computed per sample as the square root of Simpson's diversity index over productive rearrangements. Not all clones reach the TCRdb copy of this immuneACCESS table, which keeps in-frame sequences only. Checked studies attribute under half of the gap to unresolved V genes and leave the rest unexplained. That table furnishes V, J and clone size, whereas the DNA furnished D and trimming. This sample lists around 200,000 clones; 83% were detected once. The ten largest make up 1.3% of the sample.

CDR1 LGHDT and CDR2 YNNKEL were looked up in the germline V gene (reference sequence). The CDR3 contains 14 residues, cysteine and phenylalanine counted. Only the CDR3 portion is preserved as DNA: 42 bases, with reading frame beginning at the first base. V drops 6 bases and J drops 0 bases, leaving 10 bases in between. This receptor was taken from a woman in her 30s with COVID-19, enrolled during active disease. Material for sequencing was peripheral blood. Here the chain combines TRBV3-1 (or the pseudogene TRBV3-2) and TRBJ2-3, with the D gene too uncertain to name. The DNA sequence is as follows: TGTGCCAGCAGAGACACACCGAGCACAGATACGCAGTATTTT. Its protein is CASRDTPSTDTQYF.